This T cell receptor beta chain was captured by sequencing in a study of identical twins. Worth noting for this clonotype: Antigen: not known.

Study-wide results and limits: Fewer insertions marked abundant cord blood beta clonotypes; young adult naive trended weakly, memory not at all. Some out-of-frame alpha sequences were shared by twins, and these showed excess low generation probability.

TCRdb reanalysed the 5' RACE reads using MiXCR and keeps one entry per CDR3 protein. The sample shows nearly 900,000 distinct CDR3 sequences, roughly an eighth of them seen only once. The data also belong to a second study, concerning yellow fever vaccine responses in identical twins.

Sequencing was performed on PBMCs. This receptor was identified in a woman under 30 in good health.

CDR3 DNA sequence: TGTGCCAGCAGCTTTGCGGCCTACCCCTCTCGTGAGCAGTTCTTC. Encoded protein: CASSFAAYPSREQFF. The chain has TRBV7-9 and TRBJ2-1; D is undetermined. Germline V gives CDR1 SEHNR, CDR2 FQNEAQ (reference sequence). The CDR3 covers 15 residues. The V end lost 3 bases, the J end lost 9 bases, and 18 bases lay between the germline ends.